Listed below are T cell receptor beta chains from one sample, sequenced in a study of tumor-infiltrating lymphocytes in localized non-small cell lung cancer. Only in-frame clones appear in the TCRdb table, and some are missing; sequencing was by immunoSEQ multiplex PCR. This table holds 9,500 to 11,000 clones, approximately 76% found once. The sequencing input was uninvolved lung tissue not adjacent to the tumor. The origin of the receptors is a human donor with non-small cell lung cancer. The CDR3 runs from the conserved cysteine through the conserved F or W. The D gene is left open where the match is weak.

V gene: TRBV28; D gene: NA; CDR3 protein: CASSPITVYEQYF
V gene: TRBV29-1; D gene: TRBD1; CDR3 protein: CSVEDRGKGQGAGYEQYF
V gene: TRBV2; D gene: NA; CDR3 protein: CASRVVNEQFF
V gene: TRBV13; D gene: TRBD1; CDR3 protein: CASSSTGTGEPYGYTF
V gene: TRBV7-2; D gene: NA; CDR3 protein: CASSLSRNTEAFF
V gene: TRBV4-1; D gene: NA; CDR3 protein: CASSQTGGDETQYF
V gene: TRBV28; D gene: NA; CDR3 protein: CASRESQISRGYGYTF
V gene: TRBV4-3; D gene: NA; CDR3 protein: CASSQGSGRNTEAFF
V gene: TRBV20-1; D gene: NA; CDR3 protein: CSARGDTEAFF
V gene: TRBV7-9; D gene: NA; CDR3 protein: CASSPSGDTEAFF
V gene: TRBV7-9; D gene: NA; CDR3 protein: CASSLAGRDSPLHF
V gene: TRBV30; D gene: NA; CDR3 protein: CAWSGLPGGEQYF
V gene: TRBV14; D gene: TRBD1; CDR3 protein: CASSQDLGTGGGTEAFF
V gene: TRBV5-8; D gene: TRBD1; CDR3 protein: CASSSSYGTGFGYTF
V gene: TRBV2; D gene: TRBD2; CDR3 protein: CASSERGSGNNEQFF
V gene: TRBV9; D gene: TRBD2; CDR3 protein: CASGGGANTGELFF
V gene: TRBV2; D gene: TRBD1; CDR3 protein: CASRGDRGQTNEQFF
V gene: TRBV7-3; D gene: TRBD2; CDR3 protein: CASSSGLAGLTDTQYF
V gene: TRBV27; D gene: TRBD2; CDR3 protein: CASSLFPTSGRAYTGEQYF
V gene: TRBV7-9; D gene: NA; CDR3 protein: CASSLSNSFYEQYF
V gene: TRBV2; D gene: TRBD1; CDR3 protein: CASRGTENTGELFF
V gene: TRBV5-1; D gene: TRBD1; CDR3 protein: CASSYYRGREQYF
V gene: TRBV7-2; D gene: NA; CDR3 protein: CASSLRDGSSPLHF